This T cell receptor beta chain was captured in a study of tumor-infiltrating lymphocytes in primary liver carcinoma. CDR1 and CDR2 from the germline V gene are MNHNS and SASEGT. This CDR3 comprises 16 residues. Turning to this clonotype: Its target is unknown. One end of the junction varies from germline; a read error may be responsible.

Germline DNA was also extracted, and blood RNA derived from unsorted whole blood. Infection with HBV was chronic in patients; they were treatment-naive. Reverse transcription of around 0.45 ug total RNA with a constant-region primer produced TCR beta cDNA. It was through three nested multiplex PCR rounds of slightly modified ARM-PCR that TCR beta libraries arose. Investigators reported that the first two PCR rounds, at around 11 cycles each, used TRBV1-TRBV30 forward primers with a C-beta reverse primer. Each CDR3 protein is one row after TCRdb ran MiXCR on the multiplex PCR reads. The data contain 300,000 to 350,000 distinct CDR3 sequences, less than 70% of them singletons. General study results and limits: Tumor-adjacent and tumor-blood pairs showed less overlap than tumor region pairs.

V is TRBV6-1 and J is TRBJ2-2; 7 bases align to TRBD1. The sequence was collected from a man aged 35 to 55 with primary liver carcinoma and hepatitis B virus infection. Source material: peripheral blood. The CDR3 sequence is CASSTTGTANTGELLF. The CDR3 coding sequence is TGTGCCAGCAGTACTACCGGGACAGCGAACACCGGGGAGCTGCTTTTT.